What follows describes a single T cell receptor beta chain. The antigen remains undetermined. The entry originates in a study of T cell responses to AZD1222 COVID-19 vaccine. General study findings and limits: Samples come after the peak T cell response, not at day 14. Seropositive AZD1222 recipients at baseline numbered only five to seven. Clonal diversity may have been underestimated in mostly white British donors. In the spike-specific TCR repertoire, nearly half reportedly target unmutated variant regions.

The assay was immunoSEQ multiplex PCR, and TCRdb's table has in-frame clones only and misses some. The sample yields roughly 140,000 clones, about 87% seen once. Germline V lookup: CDR1 SGHDT, CDR2 YYEEEE. The CDR3 is made up of 14 amino acids. Trimming removed 5 bases from V and 3 bases from J, with 15 bases in between. The receptor comes from an adult in good health. J is TRBJ2-7 and V is TRBV5-6; D possibly uses TRBD1 or TRBD2 (5 bases each). Sequences were derived from peripheral blood, sampled on day 0 of AZD1222 vaccination. CDR3 region: CASRPGHGLYEQYF. For the CDR3, the DNA is TGTGCCAGCAGACCTGGACATGGACTCTACGAGCAGTACTTC.